The 24 T cell receptor beta chains presented below share a single source sample, sequenced in a study of response to subunit inactivated influenza vaccine. TCRdb analysed the RT-PCR reads with MiXCR anew, one entry per CDR3 protein. The top ten clones hold 10% of a sample with 500,000 to 600,000 distinct CDR3 sequences, around 11% of them seen once. Sequencing was performed on PBMCs from blood, taken on the day of vaccination. The receptors shown here come from a man aged 45-65 years who received an inactivated influenza vaccine.

There are a few counts of this clonotype. The V gene is TRBV12-3 or TRBV12-4, the J gene TRBJ1-2; weak D call: TRBD1 (5 bases). V shed 0 bases and J shed 6 bases, with 11 bases lying between them. The CDR3 is 14 residues long. For the CDR3, the DNA is TGTGCCAGCAGTTTAGCGCGTGCAGGGCATGGCTACACCTTC. It translates to CASSLARAGHGYTF.

The sample holds a few counts of this clonotype. V usage is TRBV4-3 and J usage is TRBJ2-3, with TRBD2 matching 13 bases. Germline V gene lookup returns CDR1 LGHNA and CDR2 YSLEER. This CDR3 has 18 amino acids. The V gene end was trimmed by 3 bases and the J gene end by 6 bases; junction bases not matched to a gene: 12. This CDR3 is CASSHRPRTSGGLDTQYF. In nucleotides, the CDR3 is TGCGCCAGCAGCCACCGCCCTCGGACTAGCGGGGGCTTGGATACGCAGTATTTT.

The CDR3 DNA reads TGTGCCACCAGTCCCGGGGGGAGGCGCAATCAGCCCCAGCATTTT. Protein: CATSPGGRRNQPQHF. The gene calls are TRBV24-1 and TRBJ1-5; the D gene is possibly TRBD1 (5 bases). The CDR3 has 15 amino acids. Germline CDR1 and CDR2: KGHDR and SFDVKD. Trimming removed 6 bases at V and 2 bases at J, with 13 bases between.

The CDR3 loop reads CASKEAGGPAGQFF. The CDR3 nucleotides are TGTGCCAGTAAAGAGGCGGGAGGGCCAGCGGGGCAGTTCTTC. The V gene is TRBV19, the J gene TRBJ2-1, with 9 nucleotides matching TRBD2. The CDR3 runs to 14 residues. The V segment lost 7 bases and the J segment 12 bases; nucleotides outside the gene matches: 13. Germline V lookup: CDR1 LNHDA, CDR2 SQIVND (reference sequence).

This clonotype has a handful of counts. The V and J genes are TRBV20-1 and TRBJ1-1, with a possible D match to TRBD1 (6 bases). Germline loops: CDR1 DFQATT, CDR2 SNEGSKA (reference sequence). CDR3 size: 14 residues. The ends were cut back, 3 bases at V and 1 base at J, with 12 bases in the middle. The CDR3 loop is CSASLGTPNTEAFF. CDR3 nucleotide sequence: TGCAGTGCTAGTCTCGGGACACCGAACACTGAAGCTTTCTTT.

DNA of the CDR3: TGTGCCACCAGCAGAGAGACTAGCGGGGCTTACAATGAGCAGTTCTTC. It encodes CATSRETSGAYNEQFF. The chain uses TRBV15 and TRBJ2-1, with 11 bases that match TRBD2. The CDR3 is made up of 16 amino acids. Germline CDR1 is LNHNV and CDR2 is YYDKDF (reference sequence). Trimming took 0 bases from V and 4 from J; bases not matched to a gene: 2. Looking up the rest from reference TRBV15 and TRBJ2-1 gives the full variable domain: DAMVIQNPRYQVTQFGKPVTLSCSQTLNHNVMYWYQQKSSQAPKLLFHYYDKDFNNEADTPDNFQSRRPNTSFCFLDIRSPGLGDTAMYLCATSRETSGAYNEQFFGPGTRLTVL.

The rearrangement joins TRBV7-6 to TRBJ2-7, with a possible D match to TRBD1 (6 bases). CDR3 size: 15 residues. The germline gives CDR1 SGHVS, CDR2 FNYEAQ. V lost 5 bases to trimming and J lost 3 bases, with 17 bases between them. Here the CDR3 DNA reads TGTGCCAGCAGCCCCTCGACAGGAGTCGTCTACGAGCAGTACTTC. Protein: CASSPSTGVVYEQYF.

The chain couples TRBV28 to TRBJ2-4; D possibly corresponds to TRBD1 (6 bases). The V end lost 5 bases, the J end lost 0 bases, and 17 bases lay between the germline ends. CDR1 and CDR2 (germline): MDHEN, SYDVKM. This CDR3 region has 17 residues. CDR3 sequence: CASSLLRGALAKNIQYF. The CDR3 region has the DNA TGTGCCAGCAGTCTCCTCAGGGGAGCCCTAGCCAAAAACATTCAGTACTTC.

At least ten counts were recorded for this clonotype. The chain is built from TRBV12-3 or TRBV12-4 and TRBJ2-3, with 12 bases that match TRBD2. CDR3 size: 17 residues. Trimming removed 6 bases from V and 2 bases from J; junction bases left unmatched: 9. The CDR3 DNA reads as TGTGCCAGCAGGAGAAGGACTAGCGGGGATACCACAGATACGCAGTATTTT. Protein: CASRRRTSGDTTDTQYF.

The J gene is TRBJ2-1, the V gene TRBV7-2, with TRBD2 matching over 8 bases. Trimming cost V 0 bases and J 14 bases; bases outside gene matches: 6. CDR1 SGHTA and CDR2 FQGNSA come from the germline V gene. This CDR3 spans 13 amino acids. The CDR3 reads CASSLAMGLEKFF. The CDR3 DNA reads TGTGCCAGCAGCTTAGCCATGGGACTAGAGAAGTTCTTC.

The chain links TRBV2 to TRBJ2-1; D tentatively fits TRBD1 or TRBD2 (5 bases each). The CDR3 contains 16 residues. CDR1 and CDR2 (germline): SNHLY, FYNNEI. V dropped 3 bases and J dropped 2 bases, with 14 bases sitting between them. The CDR3 DNA reads as TGTGCCAGCAGTGATGGGACCGTGTTTCCCTACAATGAGCAGTTCTTC. It encodes CASSDGTVFPYNEQFF.

This clonotype was seen at least ten times. V is TRBV3-1 and J is TRBJ2-2, with 7 bases identical to TRBD2. CDR1 and CDR2 (germline): LGHDT, YNNKEL (reference sequence). V shed 4 bases, J shed 5 bases, and the junction held 1 base outside the gene matches. This CDR3 comprises 13 residues. DNA for the CDR3: TGTGCCAGCAGCCCGGGAGGTACCGGGGAGCTGTTTTTT. It codes for CASSPGGTGELFF. Supplemented by reference TRBV3-1 and TRBJ2-2, the full variable domain reads DTAVSQTPKYLVTQMGNDKSIKCEQNLGHDTMYWYKQDSKKFLKIMFSYNNKELIINETVPNRFSPKSPDKAHLNLHINSLELGDSAVYFCASSPGGTGELFFGEGSRLTVL.

This chain uses TRBV18 with TRBJ2-5; 10 bases are shared with TRBD2. The CDR3 spans 16 residues. V gave up 3 bases and J gave up 1 base; unmatched junction bases: 5. CDR1 and CDR2 (germline): KGHSH, LQKENI. In DNA form, the CDR3 reads TGTGCCAGCTCACCCCTTAGCGGGAGGACCCAAGAGACCCAGTACTTC. The encoded protein is CASSPLSGRTQETQYF.

The DNA of the CDR3 is TGCAGTGCTAGTCCCGACCTCAATGAAAAACTGTTTTTT. Translation gives CSASPDLNEKLFF. The chain is built from TRBV20-1 and TRBJ1-4; D is unclear. The V and J ends lost 3 bases and 5 bases respectively, with 10 bases between them. This CDR3 is 13 amino acids long. The germline CDR1 and CDR2 sequences are DFQATT and SNEGSKA (reference sequence).

As concerns this clonotype: A much larger clone differs from this one at a single base, so this may be a read error. The V call is TRBV12-3 or TRBV12-4, the J call TRBJ2-2; 13 bases agree with TRBD2. The V and J ends lost 4 bases and 7 bases, in that order; junction bases with no gene match: 0. The CDR3 has 14 amino acids. The CDR3 protein is CASSWTSGGGELFF. In nucleotides, the CDR3 is TGTGCCAGCAGTTGGACTAGCGGGGGCGGGGAGCTGTTTTTT.

The CDR3 DNA follows: TGCGCCAGCAGCAATCTGGGGAGCCTGAACACCGGGGAGCTGTTTTTT. Amino acid sequence: CASSNLGSLNTGELFF. V usage is TRBV5-1 and J usage is TRBJ2-2; perhaps TRBD2 as D (5 bases). V shed 4 bases and J shed 1 base, with 14 bases lying between them. Germline CDR1 reads SGHRS; CDR2 reads YFSETQ. The CDR3 is made up of 16 amino acids. The variable domain in full, with the rest retrieved from reference TRBV5-1 and TRBJ2-2, is KAGVTQTPRYLIKTRGQQVTLSCSPISGHRSVSWYQQTPGQGLQFLFEYFSETQRNKGNFPGRFSGRQFSNSRSEMNVSTLELGDSALYLCASSNLGSLNTGELFFGEGSRLTVL.

Only a few counts were recorded for this clonotype. The genes are TRBV7-8 and TRBJ1-1; D remains ambiguous. Germline loops: CDR1 SGHVS, CDR2 FQNEAQ. CDR3 length: 15 amino acids. Trimming removed 1 base from V and 8 bases from J, with 17 bases in between. CDR3 amino acids: CASSLVVGWLTEAFF. The CDR3 DNA sequence: TGTGCCAGCAGCTTAGTGGTGGGTTGGTTAACCGAAGCTTTCTTT.

This clonotype was found a few times. This chain joins TRBV7-8 and TRBJ2-1; 12 bases are shared with TRBD2. This CDR3 contains 16 residues. The V gene end was trimmed by 1 base and the J gene end by 3 bases; junction bases not matched to a gene: 1. Germline-derived CDR1 and CDR2 are SGHVS and FQNEAQ. The CDR3 spells CASSLGGLAGYNEQFF. CDR3 coding DNA: TGTGCCAGCAGCTTAGGGGGACTAGCGGGCTACAATGAGCAGTTCTTC.

The gene calls are TRBV5-1 and TRBJ2-5; D remains ambiguous. Trimming took off 7 bases at V and 5 bases at J, with 15 bases between the two ends. The CDR3 totals 13 residues. The germline CDR1 and CDR2 sequences are SGHRS and YFSETQ. CDR3: CASSAAARETQYF. CDR3 coding DNA: TGCGCCAGCTCCGCCGCGGCCCGGGAGACCCAGTACTTC. Using reference TRBV5-1 and TRBJ2-5 for the parts outside the CDR3, the full variable domain is KAGVTQTPRYLIKTRGQQVTLSCSPISGHRSVSWYQQTPGQGLQFLFEYFSETQRNKGNFPGRFSGRQFSNSRSEMNVSTLELGDSALYLCASSAAARETQYFGPGTRLLVL.

V usage is TRBV10-1 and J usage is TRBJ2-7; D remains ambiguous. Trimming left V 3 bases short and J 2 bases short, with 14 bases between. Germline CDR1 reads WNHNN; CDR2 reads SYGVQD (reference sequence). The CDR3 contains 15 residues. CDR3 protein: CASSEVLGKTYEQYF. The CDR3 DNA sequence: TGCGCCAGCAGTGAAGTTCTTGGGAAAACCTACGAGCAGTACTTC.

This clonotype has only a few counts. The chain is built from TRBV6-6 and TRBJ2-7; D perhaps matches TRBD2 (5 bases). The CDR3 has 12 amino acids. V was trimmed by 6 bases and J by 7 bases, leaving 13 bases between them. CDR1 and CDR2 from the germline V gene are MNHNY and SVGAGI (reference sequence). This CDR3 is CASSTSSLEQYF. CDR3 DNA: TGTGCCAGCAGCACGTCTAGCTTGGAGCAGTACTTC.

This clonotype was seen ten or more times. The rearrangement links TRBV7-2 to TRBJ2-7; 9 positions match TRBD2. The germline CDR1 and CDR2 sequences are SGHTA and FQGNSA. V dropped 5 bases and J dropped 0; count of bases not matched to a gene: 5. CDR3 length: 15 amino acids. The CDR3 region has the DNA TGTGCCAGCAGCACTGCTAGCGGGGTCTCCTACGAGCAGTACTTC. Protein product: CASSTASGVSYEQYF. The complete variable domain, with remaining parts taken from reference TRBV7-2 and TRBJ2-7, reads GAGVSQSPSNKVTEKGKDVELRCDPISGHTALYWYRQSLGQGLEFLIYFQGNSAPDKSGLPSDRFSAERTGGSVSTLTIQRTQQEDSAVYLCASSTASGVSYEQYFGPGTRLTVT.

This clonotype appeared a few times. The rearrangement joins TRBV2 to TRBJ1-5; the D gene is possibly TRBD1 (5 bases). The germline V and J ends were trimmed by 4 bases and 8 bases, with 9 bases remaining between them. There are 12 residues in the CDR3. Germline CDR1 reads SNHLY; CDR2 reads FYNNEI. The CDR3 nucleotides are TGTGCCAGCAGTGCGGGACCTGAGCCCCAGCATTTT. The encoded protein is CASSAGPEPQHF.

The gene calls are TRBV15 and TRBJ2-7, with a tentative D call TRBD2 (5 bases). The CDR3 spans 13 residues. Between the trimmed V and J ends, which lost 4 bases and 1 base, there was a span of 8 bases. The germline V gene has CDR1 LNHNV and CDR2 YYDKDF (reference sequence). The CDR3 nucleotides read TGTGCCACCAGCAAAGCGGATTCCTACGAGCAGTACTTC. This codes for CATSKADSYEQYF.